Presented here are 24 T cell receptor beta chains from one specimen sequenced in a study of blood T cell repertoires in COVID-19. The protocol was immunoSEQ multiplex PCR, while the TCRdb copy is restricted to in-frame clones and leaves out a portion. In the table there are more than 300,000 clones, under 90% of which are singletons. Sequencing was performed on peripheral blood. The source is a woman in her 30s with COVID-19, enrolled during active disease.

Turning to this clone: This CDR3 is also generated by other DNA sequences in the sample. The chain recombines TRBV18 with TRBJ1-1, with 9 nucleotides matching TRBD1. Germline V gene lookup returns CDR1 KGHSH and CDR2 LQKENI. The CDR3 has 14 residues. J lost 2 bases, V lost 4 bases, and 2 bases had no gene match. The CDR3 nucleotides read TGTGCCAGCTCACTGGACAGGGGAAACACTGAAGCTTTCTTT. The encoded protein is CASSLDRGNTEAFF.

J is TRBJ1-3 and V is TRBV18; maybe TRBD1 (5 bases). V lost 6 bases to trimming and J lost 3 bases, with 12 bases between them. This CDR3 is 14 amino acids long. From germline, CDR1 is KGHSH and CDR2 LQKENI. The CDR3 here is CASSRPGLGNTIYF. The CDR3 bases are TGTGCCAGCTCGAGACCAGGGCTTGGAAACACCATATATTTT.

This clone turned up a few times. This rearrangement joins TRBV9 to TRBJ2-1; perhaps TRBD2 as D (5 bases). Trimming shortened V by 0 bases and J by 0 bases, and 10 bases separated the two germline ends. The CDR3 has 16 amino acids. CDR1 SGDLS and CDR2 YYNGEE come from the germline V gene. The CDR3 DNA reads as TGTGCCAGCAGCGTAGCCACGGGGAGCTCCTACAATGAGCAGTTCTTC. It codes for CASSVATGSSYNEQFF.

V gene TRBV7-2 combines with J gene TRBJ2-5, with a tentative D call TRBD2 (6 bases). V gave up 2 bases and J gave up 4 bases, with 11 bases separating them. CDR3 size: 14 residues. Germline loops: CDR1 SGHTA, CDR2 FQGNSA. CDR3 DNA: TGTGCCAGCAGCTTACGCGGGGTTGGAGAGACCCAGTACTTC. This translates into CASSLRGVGETQYF.

The rearrangement links TRBV14 to TRBJ1-1; the D is unclear. The CDR3 has 13 residues. V dropped 5 bases and J dropped 0 bases, with 7 bases sitting between them. CDR1 and CDR2 from the germline V gene are SGHDN and FVKESK. CDR3 residues: CASSAGVNTEAFF. The DNA for the CDR3 is TGTGCCAGCAGCGCCGGGGTGAACACTGAAGCTTTCTTT.

This clone was counted only a few times. The genes are TRBV6-6 and TRBJ1-2; D is unclear. Looked up from germline, CDR1 is MNHNY and CDR2 is SVGAGI (reference sequence). The germline V and J ends were trimmed by 7 bases and 8 bases, with 23 bases remaining between them. The CDR3 is made up of 15 amino acids. Here the CDR3 DNA reads TGTGCCAGCACCTACTCCCTGGGCTCCATGAGCGGCTACACCTTC. It translates to CASTYSLGSMSGYTF.

This chain connects TRBV29-1 to TRBJ2-2, with unresolved D. CDR1 SQVTM and CDR2 ANQGSEA come from the germline V gene. This CDR3 spans 15 amino acids. V was clipped by 5 bases and J by 0 bases, with 13 bases between them. The CDR3 is CSVSRPQTNTGELFF. CDR3 nucleotide sequence: TGCAGCGTTTCACGTCCCCAGACGAACACCGGGGAGCTGTTTTTT.

V and J are TRBV2 and TRBJ2-1, with D possibly matching TRBD1 (5 bases). Germline V gene sequence: CDR1 SNHLY, CDR2 FYNNEI. V lost 6 bases, J lost 9 bases, and 12 bases lay in between. This CDR3 spans 12 amino acids. In DNA form, the CDR3 reads TGTGCCAGCAGCCCGCAGGGTATTGAGCAGTTCTTC. This translates into CASSPQGIEQFF.

J is TRBJ2-2 and V is TRBV6-6; 8 bases agree with TRBD2. Per the germline V gene, CDR1 is MNHNY and CDR2 is SVGAGI (reference sequence). The V gene end was trimmed by 8 bases and the J gene end by 4 bases; junction bases not matched to a gene: 9. The CDR3 sequence is 15 residues long. The CDR3 nucleotides are TGTGCCAGCGGCGGGGGGATCGTGGGCACCGGGGAGCTGTTTTTT. This translates into CASGGGIVGTGELFF.

The chain recombines TRBV7-9 with TRBJ2-5, with D perhaps matching TRBD2 (6 bases). The CDR3 is 13 residues long. With 5 bases removed from V and 5 bases from J, the gap between germline ends came to 12 bases. CDR1 SEHNR and CDR2 FQNEAQ come from the germline V gene (reference sequence). DNA of the CDR3: TGTGCCAGCAGCCCGGGAGCCCAGGAGACCCAGTACTTC. It yields the protein CASSPGAQETQYF.

This clone has at least ten counts. The chain recombines TRBV24-1 with TRBJ1-2; D remains unclear. Germline CDR1 reads KGHDR; CDR2 reads SFDVKD. This CDR3 comprises 17 residues. V gave up 6 bases and J gave up 4 bases, with 23 bases separating them. In DNA, the CDR3 is TGTGCCACCAGTCGTGTCCTCACGGTGGTGTGTATCTATGGCTACACCTTC. Protein: CATSRVLTVVCIYGYTF.

V is TRBV18 and J is TRBJ2-6, with D possibly being TRBD1 (6 bases). The V and J ends lost 5 bases and 1 base respectively, with 15 bases between them. The CDR3 contains 17 residues. Germline V CDR1 and CDR2: KGHSH, LQKENI. CDR3 loop: CASSEPGAGSGANVLTF. The CDR3 coding sequence is TGTGCCAGCTCAGAGCCAGGGGCCGGGTCTGGGGCCAACGTCCTGACTTTC.

The rearrangement links TRBV27 to TRBJ2-3; 11 bases align to TRBD2. V dropped 5 bases and J dropped 2; count of bases not matched to a gene: 6. CDR3 length equals 16 residues. Germline-derived CDR1 and CDR2 are MNHEY and SMNVEV (reference sequence). The CDR3 sequence is CASSQLAGGPTDTQYF. CDR3 in DNA: TGTGCCAGCAGTCAGCTAGCGGGGGGCCCCACAGATACGCAGTATTTT.

The J gene is TRBJ2-1, the V gene TRBV19, with D uncertain. This CDR3 has 14 amino acids. Germline V gene lookup returns CDR1 LNHDA and CDR2 SQIVND (reference sequence). Trimming took 6 bases from V and 0 from J, leaving 9 bases between them. For the CDR3, the DNA is TGTGCCAGTAGCCGCAAGAGCTCCTACAATGAGCAGTTCTTC. Its protein is CASSRKSSYNEQFF. Filled out from reference TRBV19 and TRBJ2-1, the complete variable domain reads DGGITQSPKYLFRKEGQNVTLSCEQNLNHDAMYWYRQDPGQGLRLIYYSQIVNDFQKGDIAEGYSVSREKKESFPLTVTSAQKNPTAFYLCASSRKSSYNEQFFGPGTRLTVL.

The V gene is TRBV11-3, the J gene TRBJ2-5, with 8 bases lining up with TRBD2. The CDR3 consists of 16 residues. Per germline, CDR1 SGHNT and CDR2 YENEEA. The J segment lost 5 bases and the V segment lost 3 bases, leaving 11 bases of the junction unmatched. CDR3 loop: CASSFRNVRGGETQYF. DNA for the CDR3: TGTGCCAGCAGCTTCCGAAATGTTCGCGGGGGGGAGACCCAGTACTTC.

The chain carries TRBV27 and TRBJ2-1, with D possibly matching TRBD2 (6 bases). The V end lost 2 bases, the J end lost 7 bases, and 21 bases lay between the germline ends. Germline CDR1 and CDR2: MNHEY and SMNVEV (reference sequence). This CDR3 has 17 residues. CDR3 loop: CASSLLPLRGIVNEQFF. The CDR3 DNA follows: TGTGCCAGCAGTTTACTGCCTTTACGGGGGATAGTAAATGAGCAGTTCTTC.

The rearrangement joins TRBV7-2 to TRBJ2-3; D perhaps matches TRBD2 (5 bases). Per germline, CDR1 SGHTA and CDR2 FQGNSA. This CDR3 spans 16 amino acids. V was cut by 1 base and J by 5 bases, with 16 bases left in between. The CDR3 is CASSLELALIGDTQYF. The CDR3 coding sequence is TGTGCCAGCAGCTTAGAGCTAGCTTTAATTGGAGATACGCAGTATTTT.

The V gene is TRBV2, the J gene TRBJ1-5, with 11 bases identical to TRBD1. This CDR3 contains 13 residues. Germline-derived CDR1 and CDR2 are SNHLY and FYNNEI. Germline trimming cut 8 bases from V and 7 bases from J; bases unmatched to any gene: 4. CDR3 coding DNA: TGTGCCAGCCAAGGGACAGGGGGGCAGCCCCAGCATTTT. Translating gives CASQGTGGQPQHF.

The chain couples TRBV3-1 (or the pseudogene TRBV3-2) to TRBJ2-7, with TRBD2 matching over 11 bases. Looked up from germline, CDR1 is LGHDT and CDR2 is YNNKEL (reference sequence). The CDR3 extends over 17 amino acids. V dropped 0 bases and J dropped 2; count of bases not matched to a gene: 6. The CDR3 here is CASSQERTSGSTYEQYF. The DNA of the CDR3 is TGTGCCAGCAGCCAAGAAAGGACTAGCGGGTCTACCTACGAGCAGTACTTC.

This clone was detected once. A junction end diverges from the germline sequence, so it may reflect a read error. The genes are TRBV28 and TRBJ1-2; a possible D gene is TRBD1 (6 bases). The CDR3 covers 12 residues. The germline V gene has CDR1 MDHEN and CDR2 SYDVKM. This chain's CDR3 is CASSLNWEGGFF. As DNA, the CDR3 is TGTGCCAGCAGTTTGAATTGGGAAGGGGGTTTTTTC.

This clone showed up just a few times. This rearrangement joins TRBV19 to TRBJ1-1; weak D call: TRBD1 (6 bases). The CDR3 covers 14 residues. Germline assignment: CDR1 LNHDA and CDR2 SQIVND (reference sequence). V was cut by 5 bases and J by 6 bases, with 16 bases left in between. CDR3 sequence (DNA): TGTGCCAGTAGTCCCCCAACCAGGGGTTCTGAAGCTTTCTTT. This gives the protein CASSPPTRGSEAFF.

The genes are TRBV6-5 and TRBJ1-3; 9 bases are a match to TRBD1. The CDR3 is 15 residues long. Germline trimming cut 6 bases from V and 2 bases from J; bases unmatched to any gene: 5. CDR1 MNHEY and CDR2 SVGAGI come from the germline V gene. CDR3 bases: TGTGCCAGCAGGGACAGGGGAACGCCTGGAAACACCATATATTTT. Translating it yields CASRDRGTPGNTIYF.

The sample holds one count of this clone. The V and J genes are TRBV24-1 and TRBJ1-5, with D possibly matching TRBD1 (6 bases). Trimming pared 3 bases from V and 7 bases from J, leaving 12 bases between. The length of the CDR3 is 14 residues. Germline assignment: CDR1 KGHDR and CDR2 SFDVKD. CDR3 protein: CATSDVQGFQPQHF. The CDR3 region has the DNA TGTGCCACCAGTGATGTACAGGGTTTCCAGCCCCAGCATTTT.

With regard to this clone: Other DNA sequences in this specimen translate into the identical CDR3. The V gene is TRBV12-3 or TRBV12-4, the J gene TRBJ1-1, with D unclear. This CDR3 has 12 residues. Trimming cost V 0 bases and J 8 bases, with 7 bases left between them. CDR3 sequence (DNA): TGTGCCAGCAGTTTAGCCCAGACAGAAGCTTTCTTT. Its translation: CASSLAQTEAFF.